A selection of T cell receptor beta chains follows, all from one sample in a study of CXCR3-negative and CXCR3-positive naive CD8 T cells. TCRdb reanalyzed the 5' RACE reads and collapses them to one entry per CDR3 protein, without DNA. Here the sample table reports over 40,000 distinct CDR3 sequences. Sequencing input: naive CXCR3- CD8+ T cells from blood. The receptors shown here come from a human donor in good health. Some clones in this sample may be carry-over from other donors' samples. The CDR3 runs from the conserved cysteine through the conserved F or W.

J | V | CDR3
TRBJ2-1 | TRBV4-1 | CASSQESAGGLYEQFF
TRBJ1-5 | TRBV6-4 | CASSDSRTYDRGRRGRPQHF
TRBJ2-1 | TRBV7-6 | CASIELAGGSNEQFF
TRBJ2-7 | TRBV20-1 | CSARDLGQDVRSYEQYF
TRBJ1-1 | TRBV7-9 | CASNRGSFTEDFF
TRBJ1-6 | TRBV27 | CASSLGAFSSYNSPLHF
TRBJ1-1 | TRBV6-1 | CASRGQGPEAFF
TRBJ1-4 | TRBV14 | CASRKTAGANEKLFF
TRBJ2-7 | TRBV27 | CASSQRSSYEQYF
TRBJ2-7 | TRBV29-1 | CSVVDGRNSYEQYF
TRBJ2-7 | TRBV20-1 | CSEKGATPYEQYF
TRBJ2-1 | TRBV2 | CASSEGGGGNEQFF
TRBJ2-5 | TRBV29-1 | CSVEPGEETQYF
TRBJ2-1 | TRBV7-9 | CASSLILSDFNNEQFF
TRBJ2-1 | TRBV12-3/TRBV12-4 | CASGAPLGGTGGRNEQFF
TRBJ1-1 | TRBV7-9 | CASSSGLDTEAFF
TRBJ2-5 | TRBV29-1 | CSVPRQIQETQYF